These 10 T cell receptor beta chains share one sample of origin, sequenced in a study of T-cell memory formation after mild COVID-19 (dated by TCRdb to about 2021). Receptor amplification or capture employed 5' RACE. This sample was sequenced with an Illumina NovaSeq 6000. The raw public data were reprocessed by TCRdb itself: fastp quality trimming at Q25, MiXCR clonotype calling, in-frame beta chains only. Duplicate CDR3 protein sequences are folded into a single record with the most common DNA and genes. For this sample the table gives under 450,000 distinct CDR3 sequences, of which around 22% were detected only once. The ten largest make up about an eighth of the sample. Sequenced: PBMCs or a T cell subset sorted from them (not recorded which). The receptors here all came from an adult woman who had mild COVID-19 (a few samples of this study predate the infection). The sample titles of this study are shuffled in the database, so cell type and time point are left out; the donor was told from shared clones.

CDR3 sequence: CSARLAPKAELYYGYTF. The CDR3 region has the DNA TGCAGTGCTAGACTCGCACCCAAAGCCGAATTATACTATGGCTACACCTTC. The V gene is TRBV20-1, the J gene TRBJ1-2, with no clear D. The CDR3 has 17 residues. Trimming left V 2 bases short and J 3 bases short, with 22 bases between. Germline V gives CDR1 DFQATT, CDR2 SNEGSKA (reference sequence).

This chain links TRBV7-9 with TRBJ1-2, with D unresolved. CDR1 is SEHNR and CDR2 is FQNEAQ in the germline V gene (reference sequence). There are 14 residues in the CDR3. Deletions cut 5 bases from V and 6 bases from J, with 16 bases between. For the CDR3, the DNA is TGTGCCAGCAGCGTCAGGACGGTCGTCGATGGCTACACCTTC. This encodes CASSVRTVVDGYTF.

This clonotype has only a few counts. V is TRBV5-6 and J is TRBJ2-5; D remains ambiguous. Trimming pared 4 bases from V and 4 bases from J, leaving 11 bases between. This CDR3 has 13 residues. The germline V gene has CDR1 SGHDT and CDR2 YYEEEE. The chain's CDR3 is CASSHWSGETQYF. The CDR3 DNA reads TGTGCCAGCAGCCATTGGTCCGGAGAGACCCAGTACTTC.

This clonotype was picked up a small number of times. The chain couples TRBV3-1 to TRBJ2-3; 12 bases are a match to TRBD2. V lost 0 bases, J lost 3 bases, and 4 bases stayed unmatched. This CDR3 comprises 17 residues. Per the germline V gene, CDR1 is LGHDT and CDR2 is YNNKEL (reference sequence). The CDR3 here is CASSQEPLAGGTDTQYF. DNA of the CDR3: TGTGCCAGCAGCCAAGAACCCCTAGCGGGGGGGACAGATACGCAGTATTTT.

As DNA, the CDR3 is TGTGCCAGCAGTGACAGTTCCCACTCCTACGAGCAGTACTTC. It specifies CASSDSSHSYEQYF. J is TRBJ2-7 and V is TRBV2; no clear D. The V gene lost 3 bases and the J gene lost 0 bases, with 9 bases spanning the gap. Germline CDR1 reads SNHLY; CDR2 reads FYNNEI. CDR3 length equals 14 residues.

The V call is TRBV7-9, the J call TRBJ2-7, with 9 bases that match TRBD1. Looked up from germline, CDR1 is SEHNR and CDR2 is FQNEAQ (reference sequence). CDR3 length: 13 amino acids. The V and J ends lost 5 bases and 5 bases, in that order; junction bases with no gene match: 4. The CDR3 region is CASSDTGGHEQYF. As DNA, the CDR3 is TGTGCCAGCAGCGACACAGGGGGCCACGAGCAGTACTTC. Variable domain in full (rest from reference TRBV7-9 and TRBJ2-7): DTGVSQNPRHKITKRGQNVTFRCDPISEHNRLYWYRQTLGQGPEFLTYFQNEAQLEKSRLLSDRFSAERPKGSFSTLEIQRTEQGDSAMYLCASSDTGGHEQYFGPGTRLTVT.

This clonotype showed up just a few times. The genes are TRBV23-1 and TRBJ2-3; TRBD2 is a possible D gene (6 bases). TRBV23-1 is labeled an ORF, and its function is uncertain. CDR3 length: 17 amino acids. The germline V and J ends were trimmed by 4 bases and 1 base, with 18 bases remaining between them. The CDR3 sequence: CASSRHFRESGTDTQYF. The CDR3 nucleotides are TGCGCCAGCAGTCGTCACTTCCGGGAGTCAGGCACAGATACGCAGTATTTT.

The genes are TRBV29-1 and TRBJ1-5, with 9 bases that match TRBD1. Germline V lookup: CDR1 SQVTM, CDR2 ANQGSEA. V gave up 6 bases and J gave up 6 bases; unmatched junction bases: 6. The CDR3 has 13 amino acids. CDR3 protein: CSVRQGVGQPQHF. Here the CDR3 DNA reads TGCAGCGTAAGACAGGGGGTCGGTCAGCCCCAGCATTTT.

The chain joins TRBV7-9 to TRBJ1-4; D is ambiguous. V gave up 1 base and J gave up 6 bases, with 12 bases separating them. The CDR3 is made up of 15 amino acids. Per germline, CDR1 SEHNR and CDR2 FQNEAQ (reference sequence). The DNA of the CDR3 is TGTGCCAGCAGCTTAGAGGGAGGACTTCATGAAAAACTGTTTTTT. This encodes CASSLEGGLHEKLFF.

This clonotype appeared a single time. The gene calls are TRBV28 and TRBJ2-7; possibly TRBD2 for D (6 bases). Germline assignment: CDR1 MDHEN and CDR2 SYDVKM. The CDR3 has 14 residues. Trimming took off 5 bases at V and 3 bases at J, with 14 bases between the two ends. CDR3 in DNA: TGTGCCAGCAGTCCCCACAGCGGGTTCTACGAGCAGTACTTC. Its translation: CASSPHSGFYEQYF. Supplemented by reference TRBV28 and TRBJ2-7, the full variable domain reads DVKVTQSSRYLVKRTGEKVFLECVQDMDHENMFWYRQDPGLGLRLIYFSYDVKMKEKGDIPEGYSVSREKKERFSLILESASTNQTSMYLCASSPHSGFYEQYFGPGTRLTVT.